This is a list of T cell receptor beta chains from one sample in a study of HIV-infected patients and healthy controls. Via MiXCR, TCRdb re-called the 5' RACE reads, giving one row per CDR3 protein. The sample gives roughly 10,000 distinct CDR3 sequences, more than 7% of which show up once; approximately 32% is in the top ten. The material sequenced was blood, taken before antiretroviral therapy. The receptors originated from an adult with HIV infection. The donor label of this sample is uncertain. CDR3s include the opening cysteine and the closing phenylalanine or tryptophan. A D gene is named only where the DNA matches it firmly. Size values are once, few and many counts, or a class for expanded clones, and some rows have none.

d_call j_call v_call cdr3_length clone_size cdr3_aa cdr3_nt
. TRBJ1-6 TRBV16 17 many CASSQLVSGSYNSPLHF TGTGCCAGCAGCCAATTAGTGAGTGGCTCCTATAATTCACCCCTCCACTTT
TRBD1 TRBJ1-2 TRBV20-1 14 few CSARGTASYHGYTF TGCAGTGCTAGGGGGACAGCCTCCTACCATGGCTACACCTTC
TRBD1 TRBJ2-3 TRBV18 15 . CASSTGQGLSDTQYF TGTGCCAGCTCAACTGGACAGGGGTTGTCAGATACGCAGTATTTT
. TRBJ1-1 TRBV7-6 14 few CASSLALGDTEAFF TGTGCCAGCAGCTTAGCGTTAGGGGACACTGAAGCTTTCTTT
TRBD1 TRBJ2-1 TRBV19 17 few CASSVTGTGGSYNEQFF TGTGCCAGTAGTGTCACCGGGACAGGGGGCTCCTACAATGAGCAGTTCTTC
. TRBJ2-7 TRBV28 16 many CASSLGSQRTFYEQYF TGTGCCAGCAGTTTAGGGAGCCAGAGGACCTTTTACGAGCAGTACTTC
TRBD1 TRBJ1-2 TRBV10-3 17 many CAISERGTGGLYSGYTF TGTGCCATCAGCGAGCGGGGGACAGGGGGACTATATAGTGGCTACACCTTC
TRBD1 TRBJ2-5 TRBV11-2 15 many CASSSATGDQETQYF TGTGCCAGCAGCTCCGCGACAGGGGATCAAGAGACCCAGTACTTC
. TRBJ2-3 TRBV12-3/TRBV12-4 14 few CASCAAYSTDTQYF TGTGCCAGCTGTGCCGCGTACAGCACAGATACGCAGTATTTT
TRBD2 TRBJ2-1 TRBV28 18 many CASSPGTSGSGFYNEQFF TGTGCCAGCAGTCCCGGGACTAGCGGGAGCGGCTTCTACAATGAGCAGTTCTTC
. TRBJ1-5 TRBV2 13 many CASSYRTNQPQHF TGTGCCAGCAGTTACCGTACCAATCAGCCCCAGCATTTT
. TRBJ2-6 TRBV2 15 many CASSAISSGANVLTF TGTGCCAGCAGCGCCATATCCTCTGGGGCCAACGTCCTGACTTTC
. TRBJ1-6 TRBV29-1 14 many CSVLQGDSNSPLHF TGCAGCGTTCTTCAGGGTGACAGTAATTCACCCCTCCACTTT
. TRBJ2-2 TRBV7-6 12 many CASSLVLGELFF TGTGCCAGCAGCTTAGTACTCGGGGAGCTGTTTTTT
TRBD1 TRBJ1-2 TRBV2 15 many CASSDGRTGGFGYTF TGTGCCAGCAGTGACGGGAGGACAGGGGGCTTCGGCTACACCTTC
. TRBJ1-2 TRBV5-1 15 many CASSTGPPMNYGYTF TGCGCCAGCAGCACCGGGCCACCAATGAACTATGGCTACACCTTC
. TRBJ1-1 TRBV10-2 13 many CASKVADHLEAFF TGCGCCAGCAAGGTGGCAGACCATTTAGAAGCTTTCTTT
TRBD1 TRBJ1-1 TRBV10-3 15 many CAIREGQGGNTEAFF TGTGCCATCAGGGAAGGACAGGGGGGGAACACTGAAGCTTTCTTT
TRBD2 TRBJ2-1 TRBV6-6 18 many CASSYATPGTSGDNEQFF TGTGCCAGCAGTTACGCCACTCCCGGGACTAGTGGAGACAATGAGCAGTTCTTC
TRBD1 TRBJ2-2 TRBV2 16 . CASRDRDRAGAGELFF TGTGCCAGCAGGGACCGGGACAGGGCAGGGGCCGGGGAGCTGTTTTTT
TRBD1 TRBJ1-5 TRBV7-2 16 many CASSSGQGAFNQPQHF TGTGCCAGCAGCTCTGGACAGGGGGCTTTCAATCAGCCCCAGCATTTT
TRBD1 TRBJ1-2 TRBV20-1 12 medium-sized CSAGQGYYGYTF TGCAGTGCTGGACAGGGATACTATGGCTACACCTTC